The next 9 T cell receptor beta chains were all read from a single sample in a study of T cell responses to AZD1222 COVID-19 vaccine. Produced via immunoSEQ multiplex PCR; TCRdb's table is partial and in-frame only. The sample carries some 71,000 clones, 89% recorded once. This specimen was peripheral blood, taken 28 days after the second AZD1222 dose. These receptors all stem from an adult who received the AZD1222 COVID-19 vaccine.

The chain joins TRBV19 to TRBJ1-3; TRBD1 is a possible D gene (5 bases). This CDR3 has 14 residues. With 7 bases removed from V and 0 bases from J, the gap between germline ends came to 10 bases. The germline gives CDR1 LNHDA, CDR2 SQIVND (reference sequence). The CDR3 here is CASTRQSSGNTIYF. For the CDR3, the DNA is TGTGCCAGTACCCGACAGAGCTCTGGAAACACCATATATTTT.

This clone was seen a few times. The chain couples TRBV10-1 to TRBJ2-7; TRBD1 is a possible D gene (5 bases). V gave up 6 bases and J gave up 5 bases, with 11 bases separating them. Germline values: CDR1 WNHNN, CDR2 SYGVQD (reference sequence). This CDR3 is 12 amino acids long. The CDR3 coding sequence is TGCGCCAGCAGCCCAGGACAAGACGAGCAGTACTTC. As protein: CASSPGQDEQYF.

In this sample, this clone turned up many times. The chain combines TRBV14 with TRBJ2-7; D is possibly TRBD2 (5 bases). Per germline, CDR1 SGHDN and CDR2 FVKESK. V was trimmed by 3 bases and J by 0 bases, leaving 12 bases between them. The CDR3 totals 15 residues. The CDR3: CASSQREWGSYEQYF. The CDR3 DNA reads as TGTGCCAGCAGCCAGAGGGAGTGGGGCTCCTACGAGCAGTACTTC.

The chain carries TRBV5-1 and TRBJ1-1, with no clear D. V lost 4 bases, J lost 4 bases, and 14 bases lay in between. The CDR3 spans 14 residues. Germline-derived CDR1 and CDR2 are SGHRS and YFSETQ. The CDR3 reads CASSHTSVGTEAFF. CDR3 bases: TGCGCCAGCAGCCATACATCCGTGGGCACTGAAGCTTTCTTT.

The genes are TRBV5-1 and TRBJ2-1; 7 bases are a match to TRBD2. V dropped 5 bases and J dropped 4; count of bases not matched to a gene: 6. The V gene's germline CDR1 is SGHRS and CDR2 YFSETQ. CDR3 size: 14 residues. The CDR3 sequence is CASSREVGYNEQFF. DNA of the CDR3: TGCGCCAGCAGTCGGGAGGTGGGGTACAATGAGCAGTTCTTC.

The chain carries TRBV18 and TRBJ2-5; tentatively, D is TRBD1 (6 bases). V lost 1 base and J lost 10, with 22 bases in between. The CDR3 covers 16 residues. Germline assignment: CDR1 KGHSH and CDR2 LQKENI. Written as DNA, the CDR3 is TGTGCCAGCTCACCACAAATCGGACAGAGGGTAGAGTACCAGTACTTC. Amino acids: CASSPQIGQRVEYQYF.

In DNA, the CDR3 is TGCGCCAGCAGCCAGATACCCGGGACAGGGAACGACTACGAGCAGTACTTC. It is translated as CASSQIPGTGNDYEQYF. The rearrangement uses TRBV4-1 and TRBJ2-7; 9 bases align to TRBD1. V shed 3 bases, J shed 3 bases, and the junction held 12 bases outside the gene matches. Germline values: CDR1 MGHRA, CDR2 YSYEKL. CDR3 length: 17 amino acids.

In DNA form, the CDR3 reads TGTGCCAGTACCGCACTTTGGGGGTCTCGGGAGCAGTACTTC. Protein sequence: CASTALWGSREQYF. The chain uses TRBV19 and TRBJ2-7, with D perhaps TRBD1 or TRBD2 (5 bases each). Germline assignment: CDR1 LNHDA and CDR2 SQIVND (reference sequence). V lost 7 bases, J lost 7 bases, and 20 bases lay in between. The CDR3 is 14 residues long.

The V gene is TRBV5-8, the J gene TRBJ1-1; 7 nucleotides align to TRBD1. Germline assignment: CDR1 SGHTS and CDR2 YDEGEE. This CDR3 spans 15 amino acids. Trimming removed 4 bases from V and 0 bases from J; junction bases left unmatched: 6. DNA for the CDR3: TGTGCCAGCAGCCTGGGGACAGCTATGAACACTGAAGCTTTCTTT. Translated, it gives CASSLGTAMNTEAFF.